This T cell receptor beta chain was sequenced in a study of blood T cell repertoires in COVID-19. Turning to the study itself: PBMCs, B-cell-depleted T cells, or T cells were the source of the cDNA or gDNA that made up the material.

Those enrolled, adults aged roughly 18 to 89 years, came from about two dozen US areas. Cohorts were assigned according to the clinical history that participants reported. This CDR3 is built from 14 residues. CDR1 is LGHDT and CDR2 is YNNKEL in the germline V gene (reference sequence). The junction had 4 bases not matched to a gene; V was cut back by 4 bases and J by 5 bases. Assay: immunoSEQ multiplex PCR; the TCRdb copy retains only in-frame clones and omits some. Here the sample spans around 230,000 clones, around 92% being singletons. The receptor was isolated from a woman in her twenties or thirties with acute COVID-19. The J gene is TRBJ1-5, the V gene TRBV3-1 (or the pseudogene TRBV3-2); 8 bases align to TRBD1. Sequencing used PBMCs or T cells enriched from blood (not recorded which). This CDR3 reads CASSRGQGHQPQHF. The CDR3, as DNA: TGTGCCAGCAGCCGCGGACAGGGCCATCAGCCCCAGCATTTT.